This T cell receptor (beta chain) appears in the sequencing data of a study of OX40 agonist ivuxolimab in advanced cancers. Method: immunoSEQ multiplex PCR; TCRdb's copy keeps in-frame clones and lacks some. The sample yields around 99,000 clones, less than 95% seen once. This CDR3 is built from 15 residues. Deletions cut 0 bases from V and 3 bases from J, with 10 bases between. Germline CDR1 is SGHRS and CDR2 is YFSETQ. The sequencing here drew on CD4+ or CD8+ T cells sorted from blood, taken in a trial of the OX40 agonist ivuxolimab. The chain couples TRBV5-1 to TRBJ2-1; D possibly uses TRBD1 or TRBD2 (6 bases each). The receptor was derived from an adult with an advanced solid tumor such as melanoma, head and neck, liver or kidney cancer. The DNA for the CDR3 is TGCGCCAGCAGCTTGGTGGGGGGCGACTACAATGAGCAGTTCTTC. It is translated as CASSLVGGDYNEQFF.